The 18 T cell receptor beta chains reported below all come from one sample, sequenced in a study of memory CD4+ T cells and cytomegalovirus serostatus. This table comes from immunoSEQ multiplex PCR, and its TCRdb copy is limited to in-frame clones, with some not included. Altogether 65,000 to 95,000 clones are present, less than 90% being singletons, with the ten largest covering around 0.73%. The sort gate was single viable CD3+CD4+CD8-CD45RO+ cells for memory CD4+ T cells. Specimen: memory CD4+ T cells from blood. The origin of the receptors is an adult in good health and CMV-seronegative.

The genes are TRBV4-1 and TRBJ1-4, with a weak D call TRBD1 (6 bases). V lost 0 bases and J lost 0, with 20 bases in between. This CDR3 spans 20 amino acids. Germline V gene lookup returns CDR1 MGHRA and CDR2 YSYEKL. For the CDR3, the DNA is TGCGCCAGCAGCCAAGACTCTCTCCGGCCTTCAGGGGCAACTAATGAAAAACTGTTTTTT. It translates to CASSQDSLRPSGATNEKLFF.

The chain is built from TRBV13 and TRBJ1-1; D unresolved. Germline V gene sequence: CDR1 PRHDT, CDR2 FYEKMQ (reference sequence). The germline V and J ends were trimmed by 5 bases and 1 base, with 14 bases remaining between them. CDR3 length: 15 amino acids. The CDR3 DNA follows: TGTGCCAGCAGCACCCGGCAGTCCGGGAACACTGAAGCTTTCTTT. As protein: CASSTRQSGNTEAFF.

The CDR3, as DNA: TGTGCCAGTAGTATCAACAGGGGTCGACATGAAAAACTGTTTTTT. Residues: CASSINRGRHEKLFF. The V gene is TRBV19, the J gene TRBJ1-4; the match to TRBD1 covers 7 bases. Looked up from germline, CDR1 is LNHDA and CDR2 is SQIVND (reference sequence). The length of the CDR3 is 15 residues. The V and J ends lost 3 bases and 6 bases, in that order; junction bases with no gene match: 7.

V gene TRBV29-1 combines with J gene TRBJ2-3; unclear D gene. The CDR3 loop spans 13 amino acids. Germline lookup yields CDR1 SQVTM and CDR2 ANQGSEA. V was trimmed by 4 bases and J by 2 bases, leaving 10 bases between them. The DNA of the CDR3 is TGCAGCGTTGCTATGACCAACACAGATACGCAGTATTTT. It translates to CSVAMTNTDTQYF.

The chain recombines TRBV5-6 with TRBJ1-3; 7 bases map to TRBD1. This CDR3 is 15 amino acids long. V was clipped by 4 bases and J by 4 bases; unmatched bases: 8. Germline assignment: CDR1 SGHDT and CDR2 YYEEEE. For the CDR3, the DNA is TGTGCCAGCAGCCCGGGACAGATGTTCGGAAACACCATATATTTT. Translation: CASSPGQMFGNTIYF.

As DNA, the CDR3 is TGTGCCAGCAGGGGGGACAGGGCGGACGAGCAGTACTTC. It translates to CASRGDRADEQYF. The chain is built from TRBV2 and TRBJ2-7, with 9 bases aligning to TRBD1. The CDR3 runs to 13 residues. In germline, CDR1 is SNHLY, CDR2 FYNNEI. V lost 6 bases, J lost 5 bases, and 5 bases stayed unmatched.

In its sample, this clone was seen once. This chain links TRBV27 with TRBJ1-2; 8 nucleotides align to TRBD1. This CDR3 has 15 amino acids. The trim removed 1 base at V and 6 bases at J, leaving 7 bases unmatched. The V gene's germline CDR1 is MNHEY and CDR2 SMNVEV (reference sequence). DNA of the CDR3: TGTGCCAGCAGTTTATATGGCAGGGGGCCGGATGGCTACACCTTC. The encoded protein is CASSLYGRGPDGYTF.

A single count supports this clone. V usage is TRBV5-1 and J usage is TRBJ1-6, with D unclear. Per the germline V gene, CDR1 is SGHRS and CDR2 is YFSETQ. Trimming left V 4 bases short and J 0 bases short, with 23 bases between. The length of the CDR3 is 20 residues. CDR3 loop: CASSPRPFKGPSSYNSPLHF. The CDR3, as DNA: TGCGCCAGCAGCCCGCGACCTTTTAAAGGACCGAGCTCCTATAATTCACCCCTCCACTTT. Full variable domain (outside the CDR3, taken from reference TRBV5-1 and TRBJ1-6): KAGVTQTPRYLIKTRGQQVTLSCSPISGHRSVSWYQQTPGQGLQFLFEYFSETQRNKGNFPGRFSGRQFSNSRSEMNVSTLELGDSALYLCASSPRPFKGPSSYNSPLHFGNGTRLTVT.

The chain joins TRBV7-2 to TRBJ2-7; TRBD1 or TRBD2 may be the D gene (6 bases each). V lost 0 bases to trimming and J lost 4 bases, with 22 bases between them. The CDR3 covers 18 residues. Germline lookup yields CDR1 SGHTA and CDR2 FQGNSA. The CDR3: CASSLALGGRGVLYEQYF. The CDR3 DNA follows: TGTGCCAGCAGCTTAGCGCTTGGGGGAAGGGGGGTGTTATACGAGCAGTACTTC.

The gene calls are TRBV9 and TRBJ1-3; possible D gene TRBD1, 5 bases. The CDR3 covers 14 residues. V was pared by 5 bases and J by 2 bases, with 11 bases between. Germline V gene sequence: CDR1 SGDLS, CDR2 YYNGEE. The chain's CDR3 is CASRPMDTGNTIYF. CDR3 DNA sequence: TGTGCCAGCAGGCCCATGGACACTGGAAACACCATATATTTT.

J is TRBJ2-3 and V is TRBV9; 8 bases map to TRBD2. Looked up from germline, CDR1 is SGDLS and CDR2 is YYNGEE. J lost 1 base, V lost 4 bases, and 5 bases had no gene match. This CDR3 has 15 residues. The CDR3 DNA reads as TGTGCCAGCAGCACCTTTAGCGGGGGCACAGATACGCAGTATTTT. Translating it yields CASSTFSGGTDTQYF.

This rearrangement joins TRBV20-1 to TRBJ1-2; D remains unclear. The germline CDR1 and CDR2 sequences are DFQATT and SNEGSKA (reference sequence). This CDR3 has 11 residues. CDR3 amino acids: CTTNSYYGYTF. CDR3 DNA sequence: TGCACCACTAACAGCTACTATGGCTACACCTTC.

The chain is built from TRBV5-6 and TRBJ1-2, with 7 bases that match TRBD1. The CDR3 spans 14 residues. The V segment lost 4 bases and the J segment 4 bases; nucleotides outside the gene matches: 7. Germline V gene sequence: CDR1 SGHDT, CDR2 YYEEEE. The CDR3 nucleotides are TGTGCCAGCAGCATTCTTGACAGGGTCTATGGCTACACCTTC. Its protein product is CASSILDRVYGYTF.

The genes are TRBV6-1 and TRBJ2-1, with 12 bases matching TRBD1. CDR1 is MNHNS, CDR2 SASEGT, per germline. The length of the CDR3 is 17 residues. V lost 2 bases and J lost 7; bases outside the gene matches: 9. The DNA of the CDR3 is TGTGCCAGCAGTGAAACTCCGGGACAGGGGGCGAGGAATGAGCAGTTCTTC. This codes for CASSETPGQGARNEQFF.

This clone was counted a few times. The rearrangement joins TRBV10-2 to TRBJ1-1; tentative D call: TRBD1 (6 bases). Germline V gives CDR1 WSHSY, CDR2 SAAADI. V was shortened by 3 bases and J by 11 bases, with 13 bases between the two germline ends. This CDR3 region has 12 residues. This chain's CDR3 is CASSESQGSAFF. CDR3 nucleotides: TGCGCCAGCAGTGAATCACAGGGATCGGCTTTCTTT.

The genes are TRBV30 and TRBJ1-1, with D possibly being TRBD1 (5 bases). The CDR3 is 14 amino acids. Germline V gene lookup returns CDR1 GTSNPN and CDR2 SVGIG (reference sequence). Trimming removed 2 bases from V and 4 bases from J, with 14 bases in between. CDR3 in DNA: TGTGCCTGGAGTTGGGCAGGGTCCCCCACTGAAGCTTTCTTT. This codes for CAWSWAGSPTEAFF.

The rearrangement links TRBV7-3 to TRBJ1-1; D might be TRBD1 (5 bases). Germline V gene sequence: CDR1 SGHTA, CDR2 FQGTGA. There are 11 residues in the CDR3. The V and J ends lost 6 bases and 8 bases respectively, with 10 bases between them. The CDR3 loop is CASSQNREAFF. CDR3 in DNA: TGTGCCAGCAGTCAGAACAGGGAAGCTTTCTTT. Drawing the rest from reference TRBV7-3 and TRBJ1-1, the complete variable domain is GAGVSQTPSNKVTEKGKYVELRCDPISGHTALYWYRQSLGQGPEFLIYFQGTGAADDSGLPNDRFFAVRPEGSVSTLKIQRTERGDSAVYLCASSQNREAFFGQGTRLTVV.

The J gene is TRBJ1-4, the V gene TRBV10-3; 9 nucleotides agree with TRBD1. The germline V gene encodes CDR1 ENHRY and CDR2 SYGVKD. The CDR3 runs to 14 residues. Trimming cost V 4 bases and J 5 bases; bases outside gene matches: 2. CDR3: CAISGQGGNEKLFF. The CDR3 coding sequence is TGTGCCATCAGTGGACAGGGGGGCAATGAAAAACTGTTTTTT.